This T cell receptor (beta chain) was sequenced in a study of blood T cells in healthy people across ages (dated by TCRdb to the mid-2010s). In terms of the full investigation: Template switching captured roughly one uniquely barcoded TCR beta cDNA molecule per two T cells in model experiments. The study measured age-related changes in TCR beta repertoire diversity using deep sequencing normalized with unique cDNA molecular identifiers. Four age groups were formed from the donors: young (average about 15 years), middle-aged (more than 35), aged (about 62) and long-lived (82). To avoid experimental bias, donors of different ages were randomly spread across the sequencing lanes. Two additional independent replicas of 1 million unique cDNA reads from the same blood draw were analyzed for two donors (one aged 18 to 29 and one aged 80 or older). General conclusions and limits of the study: Bulk unsorted PBMC profiling prevented conclusive comparison of naive and antigen-experienced compartments. Because donor CMV infection status was unknown, age-related changes in expanded clonotypes were potentially confounded. Compared with the aged group, the long-lived group had more naive CD4+ T cells, fewer expanded clones and increased TCR diversity, a pattern suggesting age selection. Estimates of total diversity based on one million sequenced T cells were regarded as lower bounds and as underestimates. As age increased, observed TCR beta diversity per million T cells dropped in a roughly linear way, and a significant reduction was already evident by age about 40. There was a strong correlation between observed TCR beta diversity and the percentage of naive T cells measured by flow cytometry.

Library preparation employed 5' RACE. Sequencing was carried out with an Illumina HiSeq 2500. A second PCR of roughly 6 to 11 cycles was run with a J-beta primer mix and a sample-barcoded 5' primer. A template-switch 5' adaptor carrying 12 random nucleotides introduced a unique molecular identifier onto each TCR beta cDNA molecule. Each sample yielded at least 3 million CDR3-containing paired-end reads. The Mint cDNA synthesis kit, primed by a TRBC-specific oligonucleotide, was used to synthesize first-strand cDNA from all RNA. Following uracil-DNA glycosylase treatment, a first 18-cycle PCR with universal primers M1SS and BC2_uni_R was performed on all cDNA. In the original analysis: For normalization, 1 million high-quality reads, each with a distinct molecular identifier, were randomly selected from each sample. Reads sharing molecular identifiers were discarded rather than binned into consensus sequences. MiTCR, run with a Q25 quality threshold and the strictest error-elimination algorithm, handled CDR3 identification, clonotype clustering and error correction. A nonparametric unseen species model with Euler transformation was used to estimate a lower bound on total TCR beta diversity. TCRdb reanalyzed the raw reads on its own, using fastp at Q25 for trimming and MiXCR for clone calling, and kept in-frame beta chains. Each entry merges the rows of one CDR3 protein and shows their most common DNA and genes. TCRdb's processing, not the authors' own work, is the source of the V and J calls. The sample includes about 1,600,000 distinct CDR3 sequences, with roughly 40% observed a single time. 7.9% of the sample is held by the ten biggest clonotypes.

Deletion took 2 bases off V and 0 bases off J, with a span of 12 bases between the germline ends. Including cysteine and phenylalanine, the CDR3 has 16 amino acids. Only the CDR3 region is kept as DNA, spanning 48 bases read in frame from base 1. The germline V gene yields SGHRS for CDR1 and YFSETQ for CDR2. Systemically healthy Caucasian individuals from Russia, over 30 in total and aged roughly 6 to 90 years, were included as donors. Ten milliliters of peripheral blood were drawn from each donor into EDTA-treated Vacutainer tubes. Ficoll-Paque density-gradient centrifugation was used to isolate PBMCs, with at least 7 million per sample. Total RNA was extracted from PBMCs with Trizol reagent, with at least 6 micrograms obtained per sample. Naive CD45RAhigh/CD27high T cell percentages were measured by flow cytometry on a PBMC aliquot from every donor. Remarks on this clonotype: Its antigen is not yet known. Base quality data are lacking; no much larger clone is found one base away.

Sequenced sample: blood. The rearrangement combines TRBV5-1 with TRBJ1-3, with the D gene not clear enough to name. This TCR derives from a woman in her late teens or twenties in good health. The nucleotides are TGCGCCAGCAGCTTTAGTCCGTCGAGCTCTGGAAACACCATATATTTT. Its protein product is CASSFSPSSSGNTIYF.